The entry below describes one T cell receptor (beta chain). No antigen is known for it. The data originate from a study of cytomegalovirus exposure and HLA in healthy donors. The overall study: Around 77% of around 400 genotyped donors fell in the Caucasian-associated ancestry cluster.

This CDR3 has 13 amino acids. Trimming removed 5 bases at V and 4 bases at J, with 10 bases between. Germline values: CDR1 SGHAT, CDR2 FQNNGV. Primers included in the PCR were 60 Vbeta and 13 Jbeta primers. Sequencing used immunoSEQ multiplex PCR; TCRdb keeps in-frame clones, though not all of them. The table has under 150,000 clones, 82% seen once. Study results and caveats: It was approximately 150 TCR beta chains that were listed as cytomegalovirus-associated. An analysis was carried out at a later point. It showed that HLA-associated TCR beta chains were more clonally expanded than equally common non-associated chains.

Sequencing input: PBMCs. The receptor was derived from a woman under 30 in good health and CMV-seronegative. The chain recombines TRBV11-2 with TRBJ2-3; no reliable D call. The CDR3 sequence is CASSRVKADTQYF. Written as DNA, the CDR3 is TGTGCCAGCAGCCGAGTGAAAGCAGATACGCAGTATTTT.